A selection of T cell receptor beta chains follows, all from one sample in a study of shared clonotypes between healthy human individuals. Profiled with immunoSEQ multiplex PCR; TCRdb holds only in-frame clones, not every one. The repertoire holds about a million clones, with about 72% as singletons. The sample consisted of memory CD4+ T cells from PBMCs. Source of these receptors: a man aged 18 to 30 in good health. Some clones in this sample may be carry-over from other donors' samples. Both conserved end residues are part of each CDR3. D genes are given only for firm matches. Only part of the rows carry a size: once, few, many, or a class if the clone is expanded.

CDR3 protein	CDR3 DNA	D gene	J gene	clone size	V gene
CASSTSGATNEKLFF	TGTGCCAGCAGCACCTCAGGGGCGACTAATGAAAAACTGTTTTTT	-	TRBJ1-4	few	TRBV5-6
CASSQDSADNQPQHF	TGCGCCAGCAGCCAAGATTCGGCAGACAATCAGCCCCAGCATTTT	-	TRBJ1-5	-	TRBV4-1
CASSLILATQETQYF	TGTGCCAGCAGCTTAATTTTAGCTACTCAAGAGACCCAGTACTTC	-	TRBJ2-5	-	TRBV7-6
CASSLFKREGRRTDTQYF	TGTGCCAGCAGCTTATTCAAGCGGGAGGGCCGCCGGACAGATACGCAGTATTTT	TRBD2	TRBJ2-3	-	TRBV11-2
CASSLAPMDRTNYGYTF	TGCGCCAGCAGCCTGGCCCCTATGGACAGGACTAACTATGGCTACACCTTC	TRBD1	TRBJ1-2	-	TRBV5-1
CASSELAGATTYNEQFF	TGTGCCAGCAGTGAACTCGCCGGGGCTACCACCTACAATGAGCAGTTCTTC	-	TRBJ2-1	-	TRBV6-1
CASSEGRGRQPHYGYTF	TGTGCCAGCAGTGAAGGGAGGGGGAGACAGCCACACTATGGCTACACCTTC	-	TRBJ1-2	-	TRBV6-1
CASSLAASGSVNEQFF	TGTGCCAGCAGCTTAGCTGCTAGCGGGAGTGTTAATGAGCAGTTCTTC	TRBD2	TRBJ2-1	few	TRBV7-9
CAISDPRDSSYEQYF	TGTGCCATCAGTGACCCCAGGGATAGCTCCTACGAGCAGTACTTC	-	TRBJ2-7	-	TRBV10-3
CASSFPPNTIYF	TGTGCCAGCAGTTTTCCGCCAAACACCATATATTTT	-	TRBJ1-3	-	TRBV28
CASSLASLMSLGGYTF	TGTGCCAGCAGCTTGGCTTCTCTGATGTCCCTTGGGGGCTACACCTTC	-	TRBJ1-2	once	TRBV5-4
CASSGHGGSQDEQYF	TGTGCCAGCAGCGGGCACGGCGGGTCTCAGGACGAGCAGTACTTC	-	TRBJ2-7	-	TRBV9
CASTFRGLDLEAFF	TGTGCCAGTACCTTCAGGGGGTTGGATCTCGAAGCTTTCTTT	TRBD1	TRBJ1-1	many	TRBV19
CASSDTDRGTEAFF	TGTGCCAGCAGTGACACGGACAGGGGGACTGAAGCTTTCTTT	TRBD1	TRBJ1-1	many	TRBV6-4
CASSSGTGNLNEQFF	TGTGCCAGCAGTTCCGGTACCGGGAACCTCAATGAGCAGTTCTTC	-	TRBJ2-1	-	TRBV28
CASSFPRTDTQYF	TGTGCCAGCAGCTTCCCTCGGACAGATACGCAGTATTTT	-	TRBJ2-3	-	TRBV11-1
CASSQDQAGGPRADNEQFF	TGCGCCAGCAGCCAAGATCAAGCGGGAGGGCCTCGGGCCGACAATGAGCAGTTCTTC	TRBD2	TRBJ2-1	-	TRBV4-3
CASSRLANSNQPQHF	TGTGCCAGCAGCCGTCTGGCCAATAGCAATCAGCCCCAGCATTTT	-	TRBJ1-5	-	TRBV11-2
CASSSGLAGPYEQYF	TGCGCCAGCAGCTCGGGACTAGCGGGGCCCTACGAGCAGTACTTC	TRBD2	TRBJ2-7	-	TRBV5-1
CASSYFMQNEQFF	TGTGCCAGCAGTTATTTCATGCAGAATGAGCAGTTCTTC	-	TRBJ2-1	many	TRBV6-5